Detailed here is one T cell receptor (beta chain). Its cognate antigen has yet to be identified. No base quality values were provided; no much bigger clone lies one nucleotide off. V sheds 1 base and J sheds 4 bases, leaving 16 bases between their ends. CDR3 length: 16 amino acids, cysteine to phenylalanine. The kept DNA is CDR3 alone, 48 bases in frame from the first base. The CDR1 and CDR2 encoded by the germline V gene (reference sequence) are LGHDT and YNNKEL. This record belongs to a study of T cell repertoires in cytomegalovirus infection (dated by TCRdb to about 2019). For context, the study as a whole: Peptide stimulations targeted recently identified HLA-C-restricted CMV epitopes, whose presentation resists viral immunomodulation, together with well-studied HLA-B-restricted epitopes. Donor HLA type was relevant to the analysis, because carriage of CMV infection together with the matching HLA type was indicated by public TCR beta signatures. The paper as a whole reports these results and caveats: In the ex vivo response, HLA-C-restricted CMV-specific TCR beta clonotypes were dominant, and in two of eight donors the single most frequent clonotype came from this HLA-C-restricted group. In both this cohort and an independent cohort of several hundred donors, the cumulative frequency of public TCR beta family members distinguished carriers of CMV infection plus the relevant HLA type.

This sample was sequenced with an Illumina HiSeq 1500. TCRdb took the public reads, trimmed them with fastp at Q25, ran MiXCR for clone calling and kept in-frame beta chains. Rows matching on CDR3 protein sequence are summarized as one entry with the most common DNA and genes. Recorded for this sample are some 500,000 distinct CDR3 sequences; 30% to 40% of them occurred a single time. The ten largest clonotypes hold about a sixth of the sample. The treatment or condition label corresponds to: in vitro stimulation with specific CMV peptide epitopes to enrich CMV-specific T cells. The chain is encoded by TRBV3-1 joined to TRBJ1-2; no D segment can be confidently identified. This receptor was taken from a human donor in good health (CMV status not recorded). Some clones in this sample may be carry-over from other donors' samples. Sequences were derived from cultured PBMCs, sampled from culture after CMV antigen stimulation. The CDR3 corresponds to CASSQVRFTESYGYTF. Here is the DNA: TGTGCCAGCAGCCAAGTACGGTTCACCGAAAGCTATGGCTACACCTTC.